The 22 T cell receptor beta chains below were found in one sample sequenced in a study of regulatory T cells in long-lasting Graves disease. This sample's time point: newly diagnosed GD, antithyroid drugs for less than 3 months. The TCR library was made from RNA extracted from PBMCs. Researchers made TCR beta libraries by using iRepertoire HTBI primers and running Arm-PCR on CDR3 regions. TCRdb recomputed calls from the multiplex PCR reads with MiXCR, one row per CDR3 protein. The table includes 580,000 or so distinct CDR3 sequences, more than 15% detected once. The same data also contributed to another study, on T cells in Graves' hyperthyroidism and ophthalmopathy.

The source material was peripheral blood mononuclear cells (PBMCs), sampled at new diagnosis, from a patient treated with antithyroid drugs. All receptors derive from a man between 18 and 29 years old with Graves disease.

There are many counts of this clonotype. V gene TRBV6-2 or TRBV6-3 combines with J gene TRBJ2-7; D may be TRBD1 (6 bases). Germline V gene data show CDR1 as MNHEY and CDR2 as SVGEGT. The CDR3 covers 13 residues. CDR3 sequence (DNA): TGTAGGAAACCGGACAGCGGATCCTACGAGCAGTACTTC. Amino acids: CRKPDSGSYEQYF.

The chain couples TRBV27 to TRBJ2-3; unclear D gene. The CDR3 has 14 residues. CDR1 and CDR2 (germline): MNHEY, SMNVEV (reference sequence). V lost 5 bases and J lost 3, with 12 bases in between. CDR3 region: CASSIEKETDTQYF. The CDR3 region has the DNA TGTGCCAGCAGTATAGAAAAAGAGACAGATACGCAGTATTTT.

This clonotype was seen repeatedly, ten times or more. This chain joins TRBV12-3 or TRBV12-4 and TRBJ2-1; D tentatively fits TRBD1 or TRBD2 (7 bases each). V gave up 8 bases and J gave up 4 bases, with 21 bases separating them. The CDR3 is 16 residues long. The CDR3 coding sequence is TGTGCCAGCCGCCTCCAGGGGGAGGGCCCTTACAATGAGCAGTTCTTC. This gives the protein CASRLQGEGPYNEQFF.

V and J are TRBV18 and TRBJ2-6; 9 positions agree with TRBD1. V shed 3 bases and J 4 bases; nucleotides not matched to a gene: 13. Per the germline V gene, CDR1 is KGHSH and CDR2 is LQKENI. CDR3 size: 19 residues. CDR3 sequence (DNA): TGTGCCAGCTCACCTTCAGTCGGACAGGGGATACCGGGGGCCAACGTCCTGACTTTC. The encoded protein is CASSPSVGQGIPGANVLTF. The full variable domain, with the rest looked up from reference TRBV18 and TRBJ2-6, is NAGVMQNPRHLVRRRGQEARLRCSPMKGHSHVYWYRQLPEEGLKFMVYLQKENIIDESGMPKERFSAEFPKEGPSILRIQQVVRGDSAAYFCASSPSVGQGIPGANVLTFGAGSRLTVL.

This clonotype occurred a few times. The chain carries TRBV27 and TRBJ2-1; D gene uncertain. Looked up from germline, CDR1 is MNHEY and CDR2 is SMNVEV (reference sequence). This CDR3 contains 16 residues. The V gene lost 3 bases and the J gene lost 6 bases, with 18 bases spanning the gap. The CDR3 region has the DNA TGTGCCAGCAGTTTGTTAAGCGTCGCCGGTGGCAATGAGCAGTTCTTC. Its protein is CASSLLSVAGGNEQFF.

V and J are TRBV7-9 and TRBJ1-1; D is uncertain. The V and J ends lost 5 bases and 0 bases respectively, with 10 bases between them. This CDR3 has 14 amino acids. Germline loops: CDR1 SEHNR, CDR2 FQNEAQ (reference sequence). CDR3 loop: CASSQVKLNTEAFF. In DNA form, the CDR3 reads TGTGCCAGCAGCCAAGTGAAGTTGAACACTGAAGCTTTCTTT.

This clonotype has ten or more counts. The J gene is TRBJ2-1, the V gene TRBV6-5, with unresolved D. Trimming cost V 1 base and J 7 bases, with 14 bases left between them. This CDR3 spans 15 amino acids. Germline lookup yields CDR1 MNHEY and CDR2 SVGAGI. DNA for the CDR3: TGTGCCAGCAGTTACTGGCGACGGGCCGTGAATGAGCAGTTCTTC. As protein: CASSYWRRAVNEQFF.

This chain joins TRBV18 and TRBJ2-1, with D unclear. The CDR3 consists of 14 residues. Looked up from germline, CDR1 is KGHSH and CDR2 is LQKENI. The V gene lost 3 bases and the J gene lost 6 bases, with 12 bases spanning the gap. The CDR3, as DNA: TGTGCCAGCTCACCTTCGGACCAGTCCAATGAGCAGTTCTTC. Amino acid sequence: CASSPSDQSNEQFF.

This clonotype was seen ten or more times. The chain combines TRBV28 with TRBJ2-7; the match to TRBD2 covers 14 bases. Per germline, CDR1 MDHEN and CDR2 SYDVKM. This CDR3 spans 12 amino acids. V lost 8 bases to trimming and J lost 6 bases; unmatched junction nucleotides: 0. The CDR3 region has the DNA TGTGCCAGCGGACTAGCGGGAGGCGAGCAGTACTTC. It yields the protein CASGLAGGEQYF.

This clonotype was counted many times. The CDR3 loop reads CASSLRGASGYTF. CDR3 sequence (DNA): TGTGCCAGCAGTTTAAGGGGGGCGTCGGGCTACACCTTC. The chain links TRBV28 to TRBJ1-2; D is possibly TRBD1 (6 bases). V dropped 2 bases and J dropped 8 bases, with 12 bases sitting between them. The CDR3 consists of 13 residues. CDR1 and CDR2 from the germline V gene are MDHEN and SYDVKM.

This clonotype turned up a few times. The V call is TRBV28, the J call TRBJ1-5; 7 bases agree with TRBD1. The germline gives CDR1 MDHEN, CDR2 SYDVKM. Trimming removed 6 bases from V and 5 bases from J; junction bases left unmatched: 4. The CDR3 is made up of 13 amino acids. The DNA of the CDR3 is TGTGCCAGCAGGGAACAGGGGTATCAGCCCCAGCATTTT. Its translation is CASREQGYQPQHF.

This clonotype appeared many times. This CDR3 reads CAISGPRLSYEQYF. DNA for the CDR3: TGTGCCATCAGCGGACCGCGGCTCTCCTACGAGCAGTACTTC. The rearrangement joins TRBV10-3 to TRBJ2-7; D uncertain. Deletions cut 6 bases from V and 0 bases from J, with 12 bases between. The CDR3 totals 14 residues. CDR1 and CDR2 (germline): ENHRY, SYGVKD.

Many counts were recorded for this clonotype. The rearrangement links TRBV28 to TRBJ2-3; the D gene could be TRBD1 or TRBD2 (5 bases each). Germline assignment: CDR1 MDHEN and CDR2 SYDVKM. The CDR3 runs to 15 residues. V was clipped by 6 bases and J by 2 bases, with 15 bases between them. CDR3 sequence reads: CASSYRDGNTDTQYF. CDR3 bases: TGTGCCAGCAGCTACCGGGACGGCAACACAGATACGCAGTATTTT.

This clonotype was seen ten or more times. The genes are TRBV28 and TRBJ2-3; D gene uncertain. The ends were cut back, 5 bases at V and 1 base at J, with 19 bases in the middle. CDR3 length equals 17 residues. The germline CDR1 and CDR2 sequences are MDHEN and SYDVKM. The DNA of the CDR3 is TGTGCCAGCAGTATAATAAACCCCCCATGGGGCACAGATACGCAGTATTTT. This gives the protein CASSIINPPWGTDTQYF. Based on the CDR3 plus reference TRBV28 and TRBJ2-3, the full variable domain is DVKVTQSSRYLVKRTGEKVFLECVQDMDHENMFWYRQDPGLGLRLIYFSYDVKMKEKGDIPEGYSVSREKKERFSLILESASTNQTSMYLCASSIINPPWGTDTQYFGPGTRLTVL.

V is TRBV7-2 and J is TRBJ2-7; 15 bases agree with TRBD2. Germline assignment: CDR1 SGHTA and CDR2 FQGNSA. This CDR3 has 18 amino acids. After removal of 3 bases from V and 0 bases from J, the junction contained 6 bases not matched to a gene. Here the CDR3 DNA reads TGTGCCAGCAGCTTCTCTCGGACTAGCGGGAGGGCCTCCTACGAGCAGTACTTC. Its protein is CASSFSRTSGRASYEQYF.

The chain joins TRBV6-1 to TRBJ1-5; 9 nucleotides align to TRBD1. The CDR3 consists of 15 residues. Germline-derived CDR1 and CDR2 are MNHNS and SASEGT. Trimming cost V 7 bases and J 2 bases; bases outside gene matches: 6. The CDR3 spells CASTQDRGGNQPQHF. Written as DNA, the CDR3 is TGTGCCAGCACCCAGGACAGGGGAGGCAATCAGCCCCAGCATTTT.

About this clonotype itself: A junction boundary mismatches the germline segment, possibly from a read error. The chain recombines TRBV20-1 with TRBJ1-1; D not resolved. The CDR3 has 16 residues. CDR1 is DFQATT and CDR2 is SNEGSKA in the germline V gene (reference sequence). CDR3 sequence (DNA): TGCAGTGCTAGAGCCCCGGGATTCCAAGGGTTCACTGGAGCTTTCTTT. Its translation is CSARAPGFQGFTGAFF.

J is TRBJ2-3 and V is TRBV11-2, with 8 bases matching TRBD2. This CDR3 contains 19 residues. The junction had 13 bases not matched to a gene; V was cut back by 2 bases and J by 0 bases. The germline CDR1 and CDR2 sequences are SGHAT and FQNNGV. The CDR3 DNA sequence: TGTGCCAGCAGCTTATCGGGGGGGGCGGGTTGGTCAAGCACAGATACGCAGTATTTT. Translated: CASSLSGGAGWSSTDTQYF.

This clonotype was detected many times. V and J are TRBV12-3 or TRBV12-4 and TRBJ2-3, with 8 bases that match TRBD2. V lost 5 bases, J lost 5 bases, and 6 bases stayed unmatched. This CDR3 has 14 amino acids. The DNA for the CDR3 is TGTGCCAGCAGTACTCGGACTAGCCGAGATACGCAGTATTTT. Protein sequence: CASSTRTSRDTQYF.

The rearrangement links TRBV3-1 to TRBJ1-5; TRBD1 is a possible D gene (5 bases). This CDR3 spans 14 amino acids. V lost 6 bases and J 3 bases, leaving 12 bases between the germline ends. CDR1 LGHDT and CDR2 YNNKEL come from the germline V gene (reference sequence). CDR3 amino acids: CASRGPGFNQPQHF. Here the CDR3 DNA reads TGTGCCAGCAGGGGACCAGGCTTCAATCAGCCCCAGCATTTT.

The V call is TRBV7-9, the J call TRBJ1-2; D is undetermined. V shed 1 base and J shed 8 bases, with 17 bases lying between them. Germline V gene sequence: CDR1 SEHNR, CDR2 FQNEAQ (reference sequence). This CDR3 has 15 residues. CDR3 coding DNA: TGTGCCAGCAGCTTAGTGGGAGCGGGATTGGGGGGCTACACCTTC. Protein: CASSLVGAGLGGYTF.

This clonotype was seen at least ten times. This sequence joins TRBV28 and TRBJ2-7, with 10 positions matching TRBD1. Germline V lookup: CDR1 MDHEN, CDR2 SYDVKM. This CDR3 is built from 18 residues. Trimming removed 6 bases from V and 5 bases from J; junction bases left unmatched: 19. Here the CDR3 reads CASSRSSETGTGDDEQYF. Written as DNA, the CDR3 is TGTGCCAGCAGCCGGAGCTCAGAAACCGGGACAGGGGACGACGAGCAGTACTTC.